The source of this T cell receptor beta chain is a study of T-cell reconstitution after alpha-beta-depleted transplantation in children. Using unique molecular identifiers, the investigators prepared the TCRbeta library. Each CDR3 protein gets one entry after TCRdb re-called the PCR reads with MiXCR. The sample consists of around 190,000 distinct CDR3 sequences, about 7% of them appearing once. In this sample, this clonotype turned up many times. The antigen remains unidentified. General study results and limits: Several patients had high TCRbeta diversity at day 60; it came from surviving recipient T cells and thymic progenitors. Several hundred expanded graft clones reportedly gave rise to the alpha-beta T cells present about two months after transplant. A year post-transplant, T-cell counts and diversity derived mostly from newly produced T cells.

Trimming left V 2 bases short and J 0 bases short, with 5 bases between. Germline-derived CDR1 and CDR2 are SQVTM and ANQGSEA. The CDR3 is 13 residues long. The sample here was PBMCs, taken before TCRalphabeta/CD19-depleted stem cell transplant. This clonotype was obtained from a boy aged 2 to 9 with acute lymphoblastic leukemia, due to receive a stem cell transplant. This chain links TRBV29-1 with TRBJ2-1, with D hard to call. The CDR3 DNA reads TGCAGCGTTGAACAGACCTCCTACAATGAGCAGTTCTTC. Encoded protein: CSVEQTSYNEQFF.